The entry that follows covers one TCR beta chain sequence. Its matching antigen is unknown. Sampling of blood occurred at baseline, cycle 4 day 1, and cycle 7 day 1. This entry comes from a study of OX40 agonist ivuxolimab in advanced cancers. On the study more broadly: The patients received agonistic anti-OX40 (CD134) antibody ivuxolimab.

Libraries were prepared by immunoSEQ multiplex PCR; TCRdb keeps only in-frame clonotypes and omits some of them. The repertoire holds 100,000 to 140,000 clones, with more than 85% as singletons. Study-level points and caveats: CD8+ T cells were the subset that, on average, had more expanded clones than CD4+. Among expanded peripheral T cells, antigen specificity went undetermined.

This specimen was CD4+ or CD8+ T cells sorted from blood, taken in a trial of the OX40 agonist ivuxolimab. The receptor was derived from an adult with an advanced solid tumor such as melanoma, head and neck, liver or kidney cancer.

CDR3 in DNA: TGTGCCAGCAACCAATACGAAAACTCTGGGGCCAACGTCCTGACTTTC. This sequence encodes CASNQYENSGANVLTF. This chain connects TRBV9 to TRBJ2-6; D is ambiguous. In germline, CDR1 is SGDLS, CDR2 YYNGEE. With 6 bases removed from V and 0 bases from J, the gap between germline ends came to 13 bases. The CDR3 has 16 residues.